One sample yielded the 12 T cell receptor beta chains listed below, sequenced in a study of technical replicates of blood from several donors. Here immunoSEQ multiplex PCR was the method, and the copy in TCRdb shows in-frame clones only, minus some. The table lists roughly 79,000 clones, approximately 96% of them singletons. What was sequenced was T cells isolated from PBMCs. All receptors come from a human donor in good health.

This rearrangement joins TRBV2 to TRBJ1-1, with unresolved D. V was pared by 10 bases and J by 5 bases, with 23 bases between. Germline CDR1 reads SNHLY; CDR2 reads FYNNEI. The CDR3 runs 15 residues. CDR3 protein: CAITTGVAWKTEAFF. As DNA, the CDR3 is TGTGCCATAACTACCGGGGTCGCCTGGAAGACTGAAGCTTTCTTT.

The chain employs TRBV7-2 and TRBJ1-4; D may be TRBD1 (5 bases). V lost 2 bases, J lost 5 bases, and 9 bases lay in between. This CDR3 has 14 residues. Germline CDR1 reads SGHTA; CDR2 reads FQGNSA. This CDR3 reads CASSLTGGNEKLFF. CDR3 bases: TGTGCCAGCAGCTTAACAGGCGGAAATGAAAAACTGTTTTTT.

The chain couples TRBV7-9 to TRBJ1-5, with D possibly being TRBD1 (6 bases). The CDR3 runs 16 residues. Germline CDR1 SEHNR, CDR2 FQNEAQ (reference sequence). Trimming cost V 4 bases and J 0 bases, with 13 bases left between them. CDR3 amino acids: CASSSTGTFSNQPQHF. The CDR3 nucleotides are TGTGCCAGCAGCTCCACCGGGACATTTAGCAATCAGCCCCAGCATTTT.

The chain couples TRBV28 to TRBJ2-1; 8 nucleotides match TRBD1. The CDR3 has 16 amino acids. CDR1 is MDHEN and CDR2 is SYDVKM in the germline V gene. Unmatched junction bases numbered 12, after V lost 6 bases and J lost 5 bases. CDR3 residues: CASRIPTGDYNNEQFF. CDR3 in DNA: TGTGCCAGCAGAATACCGACAGGGGATTATAACAATGAGCAGTTCTTC.

The chain has TRBV28 and TRBJ2-5; tentative D call: TRBD1 (5 bases). CDR1 MDHEN and CDR2 SYDVKM come from the germline V gene. The V end was cut by 2 bases, the J end by 2 bases, with 12 bases between. The CDR3 has 15 amino acids. CDR3 sequence reads: CASSLGAGRQETQYF. The CDR3 region has the DNA TGTGCCAGCAGTTTAGGGGCAGGGCGTCAAGAGACCCAGTACTTC.

This clone was counted a single time. CDR3 protein: CAIRGAGYTGELFF. The CDR3 DNA is TGTGCCATCAGAGGAGCGGGGTACACCGGGGAGCTGTTTTTT. The J gene is TRBJ2-2, the V gene TRBV10-3, with 7 bases fitting TRBD2. Germline V gives CDR1 ENHRY, CDR2 SYGVKD. The CDR3 length is 14 residues. J lost 3 bases, V lost 6 bases, and 4 bases had no gene match.

The chain combines TRBV5-4 with TRBJ2-7, with TRBD2 as a possible D gene (6 bases). The CDR3 covers 11 residues. Germline assignment: CDR1 SGHNT and CDR2 YYREEE (reference sequence). Trimming took off 7 bases at V and 11 bases at J, with 16 bases between the two ends. The DNA of the CDR3 is TGTGCCAGCTCTGACTGGAGGGCGGAGTACTTC. Its protein product is CASSDWRAEYF. Using reference TRBV5-4 and TRBJ2-7 for the parts outside the CDR3, the full variable domain is ETGVTQSPTHLIKTRGQQVTLRCSSQSGHNTVSWYQQALGQGPQFIFQYYREEENGRGNFPPRFSGLQFPNYSSELNVNALELDDSALYLCASSDWRAEYFGPGTRLTVT.

The rearrangement joins TRBV28 to TRBJ2-7, with D maybe TRBD1 (6 bases). From germline, CDR1 is MDHEN and CDR2 SYDVKM. V was shortened by 6 bases and J by 0 bases, with 12 bases between the two germline ends. The CDR3 is 14 residues long. The CDR3 sequence is CASRTGQSSYEQYF. CDR3 nucleotides: TGTGCCAGCAGAACTGGACAGAGCTCCTACGAGCAGTACTTC. The full variable domain, rest sourced from reference TRBV28 and TRBJ2-7, is DVKVTQSSRYLVKRTGEKVFLECVQDMDHENMFWYRQDPGLGLRLIYFSYDVKMKEKGDIPEGYSVSREKKERFSLILESASTNQTSMYLCASRTGQSSYEQYFGPGTRLTVT.

The chain recombines TRBV6-4 with TRBJ2-1; a weak D match, TRBD2 (6 bases). CDR3 length: 14 residues. Trimming removed 4 bases at V and 6 bases at J, with 13 bases between. Germline V gene sequence: CDR1 MRHNA, CDR2 SNTAGT. CDR3 in amino acids: CASSALASGNEQFF. The DNA of the CDR3 is TGTGCCAGCAGTGCCCTAGCGAGTGGCAATGAGCAGTTCTTC.

The chain links TRBV4-1 to TRBJ1-2; D is undetermined. The CDR3 has 15 residues. V was pared by 4 bases and J by 1 base, with 13 bases between. Germline values: CDR1 MGHRA, CDR2 YSYEKL. CDR3 DNA: TGCGCCAGCAGCCTCGGGCGGGGAATTAACTATGGCTACACCTTC. Translation gives CASSLGRGINYGYTF.

The chain links TRBV18 to TRBJ2-7; TRBD1 might be the D (5 bases). The CDR3 length is 14 residues. V dropped 3 bases and J dropped 6 bases, with 15 bases sitting between them. The germline gives CDR1 KGHSH, CDR2 LQKENI. DNA of the CDR3: TGTGCCAGCTCACCGGGGCAAGGTCTCGTCGAGCAGTACTTC. It codes for CASSPGQGLVEQYF.

The chain has TRBV4-1 and TRBJ2-5; D call uncertain. The CDR3 runs 17 residues. V was pared by 0 bases and J by 5 bases, with 19 bases between. Germline lookup yields CDR1 MGHRA and CDR2 YSYEKL. Here the CDR3 reads CASSQELGATKRETQYF. The CDR3 DNA reads as TGCGCCAGCAGCCAAGAGTTAGGAGCGACCAAAAGGGAGACCCAGTACTTC.